This T cell receptor (beta chain) was identified during a study of blood T cell repertoires in COVID-19. Study at large: Acute and convalescent COVID-19 specimens originated in the United States, Italy and Spain.

About this clone: At the DNA level, this CDR3 is encoded by other sequences in the same sample as well.

In the authors' methods: Estimated nucleated cell counts came from reference gene primer amplification. Measured with immunoSEQ multiplex PCR; TCRdb has only the in-frame clones, and not every one. V and J calls and clone size are as listed in that table; D and trimming were resolved from the DNA. The sample records around 150,000 clones, over 80% being singletons. The germline V gene encodes CDR1 SEHNR and CDR2 FQNEAQ (reference sequence). Trimming took 5 bases from V and 1 from J, leaving 8 bases between them. This CDR3 comprises 13 residues. Sequencing used peripheral blood. J is TRBJ1-1 and V is TRBV7-9; D is unresolved. The clonotype originates from a man between 60 and 75 years old with active or convalescent COVID-19. This CDR3 reads CASSPRGNTEAFF. DNA of the CDR3: TGTGCCAGCAGCCCCCGCGGGAACACTGAAGCTTTCTTT. The full variable domain, with the rest looked up from reference TRBV7-9 and TRBJ1-1, is DTGVSQNPRHKITKRGQNVTFRCDPISEHNRLYWYRQTLGQGPEFLTYFQNEAQLEKSRLLSDRFSAERPKGSFSTLEIQRTEQGDSAMYLCASSPRGNTEAFFGQGTRLTVV.